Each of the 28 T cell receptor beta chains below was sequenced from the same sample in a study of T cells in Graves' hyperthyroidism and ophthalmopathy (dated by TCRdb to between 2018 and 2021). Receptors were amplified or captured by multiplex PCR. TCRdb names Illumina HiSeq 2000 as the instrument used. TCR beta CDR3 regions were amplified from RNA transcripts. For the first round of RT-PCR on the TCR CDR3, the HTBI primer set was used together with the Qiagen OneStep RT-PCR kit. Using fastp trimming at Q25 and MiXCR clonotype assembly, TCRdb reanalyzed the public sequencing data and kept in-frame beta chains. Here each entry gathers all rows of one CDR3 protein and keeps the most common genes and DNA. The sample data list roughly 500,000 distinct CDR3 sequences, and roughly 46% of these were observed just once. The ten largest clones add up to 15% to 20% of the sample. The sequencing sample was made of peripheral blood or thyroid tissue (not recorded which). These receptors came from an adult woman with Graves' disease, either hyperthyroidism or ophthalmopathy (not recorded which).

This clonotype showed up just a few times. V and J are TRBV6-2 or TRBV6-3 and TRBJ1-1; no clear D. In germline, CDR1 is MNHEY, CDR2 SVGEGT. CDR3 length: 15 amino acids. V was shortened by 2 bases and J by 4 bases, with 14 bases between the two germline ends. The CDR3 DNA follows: TGTGCCAGCAGTTACGGAAGGGCAGGTACCACTGAAGCTTTCTTT. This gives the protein CASSYGRAGTTEAFF.

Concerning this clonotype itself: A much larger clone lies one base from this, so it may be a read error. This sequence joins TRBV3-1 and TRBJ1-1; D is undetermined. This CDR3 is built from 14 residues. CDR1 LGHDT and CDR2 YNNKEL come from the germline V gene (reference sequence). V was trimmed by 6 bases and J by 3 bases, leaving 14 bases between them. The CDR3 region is CASRPGGPDTEAFF. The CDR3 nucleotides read TGTGCCAGCAGACCCGGCGGTCCGGACACTGAAGCTTTCTTT. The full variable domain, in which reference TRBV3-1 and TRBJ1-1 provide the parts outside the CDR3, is DTAVSQTPKYLVTQMGNDKSIKCEQNLGHDTMYWYKQDSKKFLKIMFSYNNKELIINETVPNRFSPKSPDKAHLNLHINSLELGDSAVYFCASRPGGPDTEAFFGQGTRLTVV.

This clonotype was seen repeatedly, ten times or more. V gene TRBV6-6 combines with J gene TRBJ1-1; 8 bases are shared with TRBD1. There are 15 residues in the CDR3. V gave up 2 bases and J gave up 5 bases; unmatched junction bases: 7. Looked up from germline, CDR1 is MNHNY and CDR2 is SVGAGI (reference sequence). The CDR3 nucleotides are TGTGCCAGCAGTTACGGGCCAGGGGGCGAAACTGAAGCTTTCTTT. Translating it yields CASSYGPGGETEAFF.

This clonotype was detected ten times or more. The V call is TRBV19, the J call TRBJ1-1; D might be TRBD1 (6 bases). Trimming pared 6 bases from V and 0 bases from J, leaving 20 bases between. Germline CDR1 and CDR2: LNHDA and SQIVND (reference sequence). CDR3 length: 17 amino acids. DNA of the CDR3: TGTGCCAGTAGCCGACACCCCGGGACACAAATGAACACTGAAGCTTTCTTT. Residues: CASSRHPGTQMNTEAFF.

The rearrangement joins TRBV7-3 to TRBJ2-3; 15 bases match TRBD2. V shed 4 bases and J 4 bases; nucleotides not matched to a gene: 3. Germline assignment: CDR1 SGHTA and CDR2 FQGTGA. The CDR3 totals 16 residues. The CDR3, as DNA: TGTGCCAGCAGCTCGGGGACTAGCGGGAGGTCAGATACGCAGTATTTT. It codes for CASSSGTSGRSDTQYF.

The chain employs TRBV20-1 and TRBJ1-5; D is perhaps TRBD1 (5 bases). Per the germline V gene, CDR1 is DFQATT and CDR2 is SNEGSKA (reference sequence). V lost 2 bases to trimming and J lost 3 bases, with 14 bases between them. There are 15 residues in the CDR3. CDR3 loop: CSARTDSSHNQPQHF. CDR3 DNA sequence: TGCAGTGCTAGAACTGACAGCAGCCACAATCAGCCCCAGCATTTT.

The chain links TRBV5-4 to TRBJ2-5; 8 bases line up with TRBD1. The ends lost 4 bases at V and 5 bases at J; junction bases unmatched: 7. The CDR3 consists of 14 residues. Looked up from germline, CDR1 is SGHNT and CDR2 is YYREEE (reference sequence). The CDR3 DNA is TGTGCCAGCAGCCGGGACAGGTTGGGGGAGACCCAGTACTTC. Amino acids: CASSRDRLGETQYF.

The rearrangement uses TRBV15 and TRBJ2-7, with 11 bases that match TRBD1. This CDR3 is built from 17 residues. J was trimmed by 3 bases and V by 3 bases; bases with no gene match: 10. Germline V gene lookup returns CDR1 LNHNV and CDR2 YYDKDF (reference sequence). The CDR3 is CATSRVTGQGVGYEQYF. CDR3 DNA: TGTGCCACCAGCAGGGTGACGGGACAGGGGGTTGGCTACGAGCAGTACTTC.

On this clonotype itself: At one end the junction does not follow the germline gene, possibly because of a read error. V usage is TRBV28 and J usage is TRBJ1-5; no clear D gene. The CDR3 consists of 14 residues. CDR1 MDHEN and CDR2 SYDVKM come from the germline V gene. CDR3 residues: CASSLLLRNQPRHF. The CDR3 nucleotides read TGTGCCAGCAGTTTACTTCTCCGTAATCAGCCCCGGCATTTT.

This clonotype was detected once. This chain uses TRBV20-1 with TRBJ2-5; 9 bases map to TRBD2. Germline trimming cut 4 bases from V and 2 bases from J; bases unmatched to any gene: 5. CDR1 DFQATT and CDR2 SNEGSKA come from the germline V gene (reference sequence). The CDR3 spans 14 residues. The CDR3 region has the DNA TGCAGTGCTACTACCCTAGCGGGACAAGAGACCCAGTACTTC. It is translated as CSATTLAGQETQYF.

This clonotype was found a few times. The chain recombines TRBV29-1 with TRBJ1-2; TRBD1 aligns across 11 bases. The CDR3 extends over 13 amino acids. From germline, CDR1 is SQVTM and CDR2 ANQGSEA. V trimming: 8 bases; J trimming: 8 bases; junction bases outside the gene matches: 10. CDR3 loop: CSIRTGGVQGYTF. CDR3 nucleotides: TGCAGCATTAGGACAGGGGGCGTCCAGGGCTACACCTTC.

The chain's CDR3 is CSASGQGSEQYF. The CDR3 nucleotides read TGCAGTGCTAGTGGGCAGGGAAGCGAGCAGTACTTC. J is TRBJ2-7 and V is TRBV20-1; the D gene is possibly TRBD1 (5 bases). This CDR3 comprises 12 residues. CDR1 is DFQATT and CDR2 is SNEGSKA in the germline V gene (reference sequence). The ends were cut back, 3 bases at V and 6 bases at J, with 12 bases in the middle.

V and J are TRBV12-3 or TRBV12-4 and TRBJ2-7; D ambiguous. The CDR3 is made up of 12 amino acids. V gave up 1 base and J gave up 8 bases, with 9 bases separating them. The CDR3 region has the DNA TGTGCCAGCAGTTTAGATTTTTACAAGCAGTACTTC. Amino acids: CASSLDFYKQYF.

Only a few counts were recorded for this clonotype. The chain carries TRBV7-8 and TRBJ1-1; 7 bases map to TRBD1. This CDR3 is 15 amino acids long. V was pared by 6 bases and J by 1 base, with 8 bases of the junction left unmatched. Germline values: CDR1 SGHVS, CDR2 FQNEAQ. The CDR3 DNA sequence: TGTGCCAGCAGTTACCCCGGGACAGCGAACACTGAAGCTTTCTTT. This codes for CASSYPGTANTEAFF.

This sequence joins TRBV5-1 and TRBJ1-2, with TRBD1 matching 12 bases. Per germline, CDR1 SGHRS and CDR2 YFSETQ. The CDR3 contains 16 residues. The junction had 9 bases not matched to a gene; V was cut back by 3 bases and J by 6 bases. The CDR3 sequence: CASSSLSGTGGDGYTF. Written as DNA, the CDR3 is TGCGCCAGCAGCTCCTTATCCGGGACAGGGGGCGATGGCTACACCTTC.

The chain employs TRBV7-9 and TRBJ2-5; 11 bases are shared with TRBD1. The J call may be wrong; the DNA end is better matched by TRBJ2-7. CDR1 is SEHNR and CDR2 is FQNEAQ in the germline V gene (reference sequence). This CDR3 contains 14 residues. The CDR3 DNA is TGTGCCAGCAGGTGGACAGGGGGCACGAACGAGCAGTACTTC. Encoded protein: CASRWTGGTNEQYF.

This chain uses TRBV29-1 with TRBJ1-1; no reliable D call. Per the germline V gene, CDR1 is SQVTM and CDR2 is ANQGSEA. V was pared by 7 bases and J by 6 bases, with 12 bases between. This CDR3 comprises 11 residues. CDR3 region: CSDGASAEAFF. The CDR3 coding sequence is TGCAGCGATGGCGCTTCCGCTGAAGCTTTCTTT.

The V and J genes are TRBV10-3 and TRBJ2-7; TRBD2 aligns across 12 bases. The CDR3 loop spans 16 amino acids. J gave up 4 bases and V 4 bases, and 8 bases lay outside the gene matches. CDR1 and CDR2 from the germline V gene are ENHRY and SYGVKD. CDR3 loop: CAISGGLAGTIYEQYF. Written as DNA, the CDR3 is TGTGCCATCAGTGGGGGACTAGCGGGCACCATATACGAGCAGTACTTC.

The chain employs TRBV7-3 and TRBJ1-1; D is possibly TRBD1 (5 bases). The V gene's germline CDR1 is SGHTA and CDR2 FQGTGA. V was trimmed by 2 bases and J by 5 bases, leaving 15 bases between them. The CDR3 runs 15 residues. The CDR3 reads CASSLRQGPSTEAFF. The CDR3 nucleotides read TGTGCCAGCAGCTTACGTCAGGGCCCGAGTACTGAAGCTTTCTTT.

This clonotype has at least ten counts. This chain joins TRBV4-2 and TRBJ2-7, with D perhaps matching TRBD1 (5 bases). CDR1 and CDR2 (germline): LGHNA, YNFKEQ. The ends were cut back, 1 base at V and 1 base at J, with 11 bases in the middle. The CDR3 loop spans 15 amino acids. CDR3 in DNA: TGTGCCAGCAGCCAAGCAGGCAGGGTGTCCTACGAGCAGTACTTC. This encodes CASSQAGRVSYEQYF.

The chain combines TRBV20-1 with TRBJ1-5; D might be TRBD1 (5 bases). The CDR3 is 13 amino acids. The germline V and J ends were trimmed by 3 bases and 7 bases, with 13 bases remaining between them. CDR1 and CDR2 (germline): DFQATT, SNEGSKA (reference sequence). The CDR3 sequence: CSASGAGRQPQHF. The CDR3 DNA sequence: TGCAGTGCTAGCGGGGCAGGGCGGCAGCCCCAGCATTTT.

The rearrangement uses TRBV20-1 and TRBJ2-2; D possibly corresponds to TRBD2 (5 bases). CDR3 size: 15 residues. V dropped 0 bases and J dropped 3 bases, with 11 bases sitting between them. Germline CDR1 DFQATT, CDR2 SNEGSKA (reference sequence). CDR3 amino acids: CSAREASRDTGELFF. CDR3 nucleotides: TGCAGTGCTAGAGAGGCTAGCCGCGACACCGGGGAGCTGTTTTTT.

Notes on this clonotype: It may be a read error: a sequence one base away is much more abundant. The CDR3 sequence: CASSPFSRENIEAFF. The CDR3 coding sequence is TGTGCCAGCAGCCCTTTCTCGAGAGAAAACATTGAAGCTTTCTTT. The V call is TRBV7-9, the J call TRBJ1-1, with D hard to call. In germline, CDR1 is SEHNR, CDR2 FQNEAQ (reference sequence). This CDR3 has 15 amino acids.

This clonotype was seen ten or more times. As DNA, the CDR3 is TGTGCTACCCTAGGGAGACCCTATGGCTACACCTTC. It is translated as CATLGRPYGYTF. The chain uses TRBV19 and TRBJ1-2; no reliable D call. Germline V gene lookup returns CDR1 LNHDA and CDR2 SQIVND (reference sequence). The CDR3 runs 12 residues.

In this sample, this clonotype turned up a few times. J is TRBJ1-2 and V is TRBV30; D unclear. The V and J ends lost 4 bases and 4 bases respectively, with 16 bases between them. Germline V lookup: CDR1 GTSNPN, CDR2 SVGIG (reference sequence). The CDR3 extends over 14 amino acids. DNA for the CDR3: TGTGCCTGGACCCTCGCGGGAGGGCTCTATGGCTACACCTTC. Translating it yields CAWTLAGGLYGYTF. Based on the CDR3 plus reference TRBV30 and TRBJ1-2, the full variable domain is SQTIHQWPATLVQPVGSPLSLECTVEGTSNPNLYWYRQAAGRGLQLLFYSVGIGQISSEVPQNLSASRPQDRQFILSSKKLLLSDSGFYLCAWTLAGGLYGYTFGSGTRLTVV.

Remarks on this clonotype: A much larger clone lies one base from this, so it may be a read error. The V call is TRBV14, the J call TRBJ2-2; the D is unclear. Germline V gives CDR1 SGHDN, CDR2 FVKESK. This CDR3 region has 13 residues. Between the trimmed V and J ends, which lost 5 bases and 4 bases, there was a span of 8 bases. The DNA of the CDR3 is TGTGCCAGCAGCGTAGTTATCACCGGGGAGCTGTTTTTT. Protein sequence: CASSVVITGELFF.

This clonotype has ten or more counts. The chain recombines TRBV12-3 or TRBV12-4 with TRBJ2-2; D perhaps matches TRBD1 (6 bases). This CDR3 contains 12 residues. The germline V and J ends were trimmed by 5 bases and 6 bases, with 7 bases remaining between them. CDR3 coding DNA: TGTGCCAGCAGTAACAGGGCCGGGGAGCTGTTTTTT. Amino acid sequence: CASSNRAGELFF.

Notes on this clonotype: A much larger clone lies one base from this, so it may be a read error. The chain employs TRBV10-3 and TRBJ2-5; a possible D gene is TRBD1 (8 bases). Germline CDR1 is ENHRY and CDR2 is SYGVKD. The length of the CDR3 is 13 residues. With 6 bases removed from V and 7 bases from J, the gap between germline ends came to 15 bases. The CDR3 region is CAISQDREGTQYF. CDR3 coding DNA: TGTGCCATCAGCCAGGACAGGGAGGGGACCCAGTACTTC.